These T cell receptor beta chains were read from a single sample in a study of blood T cell repertoires in COVID-19. Using immunoSEQ multiplex PCR, the repertoire was profiled, and TCRdb retains in-frame clones only, with some absent. The data hold roughly 670,000 clones, with approximately 90% observed a single time. The source material was peripheral blood. The origin of the receptors is a woman aged 18-29 years with acute or convalescent COVID-19. Each CDR3 is given with its conserved first and last residue. Each record gives: V gene, J gene, clone size, CDR3 length, D gene, CDR3 DNA, CDR3 protein. A D gene is named only where the DNA matches it firmly. Where a row states a size, it is once, few, many or the class of an expanded clone; other rows omit it.

TRBV19	TRBJ2-1	.	15	.	TGTGCCAGTAGTATTTTGCAGGGCTCCTACAATGAGCAGTTCTTC	CASSILQGSYNEQFF
TRBV19	TRBJ2-3	.	12	.	TGTGCCAGTAGTATGGCAACAGATACGCAGTATTTT	CASSMATDTQYF
TRBV27	TRBJ1-2	.	12	.	TGTGCCAGCAGCCAGGGAATGGATGGCTACACCTTC	CASSQGMDGYTF
TRBV9	TRBJ1-4	.	13	.	TGTGCCAGCAGCCCCGCGGGGGCGAAGAAACTGTTTTTT	CASSPAGAKKLFF
TRBV9	TRBJ2-7	.	17	TRBD2	TGTGCCAGCAGCGTAGAGGCCGCTAGCGGGGGGCGCGACGAGCAGTACTTC	CASSVEAASGGRDEQYF
TRBV7-3	TRBJ1-1	.	15	.	TGTGCCAGCAGCCCCCCGGGAGGGAAGAACACTGAAGCTTTCTTT	CASSPPGGKNTEAFF
TRBV12-3/TRBV12-4	TRBJ2-1	.	13	.	TGTGCCAGCACCCACGCTGCGGGGAATGAGCAGTTCTTC	CASTHAAGNEQFF
TRBV24-1	TRBJ1-2	.	13	TRBD1	TGTGCCACCACCCCTCGACAGGGGGTGGGCTACACCTTC	CATTPRQGVGYTF
TRBV29-1	TRBJ2-5	.	14	TRBD1	TGCAGCGTTGTGGGGACAGGGGGCAGGGAGACCCAGTACTTC	CSVVGTGGRETQYF
TRBV18	TRBJ1-6	.	16	TRBD1	TGTGCCAGCTCACCCCTCGGGACAGGGGGTACTTCACCCCTCCACTTT	CASSPLGTGGTSPLHF
TRBV24-1	TRBJ1-1	.	14	TRBD1	TGTGCCACCAGTGCTCCGGGCCCAGGGGGTGAAGCTTTCTTT	CATSAPGPGGEAFF
TRBV5-1	TRBJ1-5	.	15	.	TGCGCCAGCAGCTTGGACCCAGGGGCGAGTCAGCCCCAGCATTTT	CASSLDPGASQPQHF
TRBV19	TRBJ1-1	few	13	TRBD1	TGTGCCAGTAGTAAAGGGGGCCGGACTGAAGCTTTCTTT	CASSKGGRTEAFF
TRBV5-6	TRBJ1-1	.	12	.	TGTGCCAGCAGCTTGGACAGGTTTGAAGCTTTCTTT	CASSLDRFEAFF
TRBV3-1/TRBV3-2	TRBJ1-3	.	15	TRBD1	TGTGCCAGCAGCCAACCGCAGGGGGCTGGAAACACCATATATTTT	CASSQPQGAGNTIYF
TRBV7-9	TRBJ1-2	.	16	.	TGTGCCAGCAGTGAAATGGCAGGGGCGCCTAACTATGGCTACACCTTC	CASSEMAGAPNYGYTF
TRBV12-3/TRBV12-4	TRBJ1-5	.	13	.	TGTGCCAGCGGCACAGGGCGCAATCAGCCCCAGCATTTT	CASGTGRNQPQHF
TRBV6-5	TRBJ1-2	.	14	.	TGTGCCAGCAGTCGCAAGGGGCTCGGGTATGGCTACACCTTC	CASSRKGLGYGYTF
TRBV4-2	TRBJ1-1	.	15	.	TGTGCCAGCAGCCAAGAGGCGGGACGGAGACCTGAAGCTTTCTTT	CASSQEAGRRPEAFF
TRBV13	TRBJ2-3	.	21	TRBD1	TGTGCCAGCAGCTCATCACTCGGGACAGGGGGATTGACGACCCACACAGATACGCAGTATTTT	CASSSSLGTGGLTTHTDTQYF
TRBV6-1	TRBJ1-1	once	13	.	TGTGCCAGCAGTGAAGGCAGGGTAACTGAAGCTTTCTTT	CASSEGRVTEAFF
TRBV9	TRBJ1-5	.	15	.	TGTGCCAGCAGCGTAGGATCGGGGGGAGGTCAGCCCCAGCATTTT	CASSVGSGGGQPQHF
TRBV5-4	TRBJ1-2	.	17	.	TGTGCCAGCAGCTTGTACGCTGGCTCCTGGGGCAACTATGGCTACACCTTC	CASSLYAGSWGNYGYTF
TRBV2	TRBJ1-1	.	13	.	TGTGCCAGCAGTGAGTTAGGCAGGTCTGGAACTTTCTTT	CASSELGRSGTFF
TRBV5-1	TRBJ1-1	.	17	TRBD1	TGCGCCAGCAGCTCTACAGGGGGCTTATTGGGGAACACTGAAGCTTTCTTT	CASSSTGGLLGNTEAFF
TRBV6-5	TRBJ1-1	.	10	.	TGTGCCAGCTTCGACAGGAGAGCTTTCTTT	CASFDRRAFF
TRBV18	TRBJ1-2	once	14	.	TGTGCCAGCTCACCAACCCGGGAAGGCTATGGCTACACCTTC	CASSPTREGYGYTF
TRBV11-2	TRBJ1-6	.	16	.	TGTGCCAGCAGCGTGACCTCCGGGACTGCGAATTCACCCCTCCACTTT	CASSVTSGTANSPLHF
TRBV3-1/TRBV3-2	TRBJ1-5	.	18	TRBD1	TGTGCCAGCAGCCCAGGGGCTCGACAGGGGAAGGGAGGACAGCCCCAGCATTTT	CASSPGARQGKGGQPQHF
TRBV9	TRBJ1-3	.	13	.	TGTGCCAGCCAGGAGGGAGCGGGAAACACCATATATTTT	CASQEGAGNTIYF
TRBV6-5	TRBJ1-5	once	15	TRBD1	TGTGCCAGCAGTTACAAAGGGGGCGGCAATCAGCCCCAGCATTTT	CASSYKGGGNQPQHF
TRBV20-1	TRBJ1-2	.	13	TRBD1	TGCAGTGCTAGTGACAGGGTCTCTGGAGGCTACACCTTC	CSASDRVSGGYTF
TRBV27	TRBJ1-6	few	16	.	TGTGCCAGCAGTTCACAGACCGGGACAAGGAATTCACCCCTCCACTTT	CASSSQTGTRNSPLHF
TRBV7-9	TRBJ1-2	.	13	.	TGTGCCAGCAGCCCCTCCGGCAGGGCTGGCTACACCTTC	CASSPSGRAGYTF
TRBV7-9	TRBJ2-2	.	13	.	TGTGCCAGCAGCTTACTGGCATCCGGGGAGCTGTTTTTT	CASSLLASGELFF
TRBV24-1	TRBJ1-1	.	12	.	TGTGCCACCAGTGATTTGCTGGGGGCAGCTTTCTTT	CATSDLLGAAFF
TRBV6-5	TRBJ1-1	.	11	.	TGTGCCAGCAGTTACACGGGAGAAGCTTTCTTT	CASSYTGEAFF
TRBV6-6	TRBJ1-5	.	14	TRBD1	TGTGCCAGCAGTTACGAACAGGGGGATCAGCCCCAGCATTTT	CASSYEQGDQPQHF
TRBV2	TRBJ2-7	once	14	TRBD1	TGTGCCAGCAGTGTAGGGGGACAGATCTACGAGCAGTACTTC	CASSVGGQIYEQYF
TRBV30	TRBJ1-1	.	12	TRBD1	TGTGCCTGGAGTGAACAGGGGGCTTTAGCTTTCTTT	CAWSEQGALAFF
TRBV6-1	TRBJ1-1	.	12	.	TGTGCCAGCAGTGAAGCGCTGGAGCCCGCTTTCTTT	CASSEALEPAFF
TRBV5-1	TRBJ1-1	.	16	TRBD1	TGCGCCAGCACCCCGGGACAGGGATTCGGGTACACTGAAGCTTTCTTT	CASTPGQGFGYTEAFF
TRBV6-5	TRBJ1-2	.	15	TRBD1	TGTGCCAGCAGTTACTTCGGGACAGGGGACTATGGCTACACCTTC	CASSYFGTGDYGYTF
TRBV5-1	TRBJ1-2	.	15	TRBD1	TGCGCCAGCAGCATAGGGACAGTCAACTACTATGGCTACACCTTC	CASSIGTVNYYGYTF
TRBV7-9	TRBJ1-2	.	14	TRBD1	TGTGCCAGCAGCTTAGCCCGACAGGGGTATGGCTACACCTTC	CASSLARQGYGYTF
TRBV5-8	TRBJ1-2	.	13	.	TGTGCCAGCAGCTCCCGACAAAACTATGGCTACACCTTC	CASSSRQNYGYTF
TRBV10-3	TRBJ1-1	.	13	.	TGTGCCATCACATATCAGGAGGCGACTGAAGCTTTCTTT	CAITYQEATEAFF